The rows below give T cell receptor beta chains drawn from one sample of a study of blood T cells in healthy people across ages. TCRdb ran MiXCR on the 5' RACE reads and lists one entry per CDR3 protein. The sample yields approximately 670,000 distinct CDR3 sequences, roughly 43% seen once. The sample taken for sequencing was blood. The receptors were sampled from a man aged 80 or over in good health. Both conserved end residues are part of each CDR3. The D gene is left open where the match is weak. Only some rows state a clone size, as once, few, many or a class for expanded clones.

v_call	clone_size	d_call	j_call	cdr3_aa	cdr3_nt
TRBV11-2	many	-	TRBJ2-7	CASSLDRGTYEQYF	TGTGCCAGCAGCTTAGATCGGGGAACCTACGAGCAGTACTTC
TRBV5-1	many	-	TRBJ2-5	CASSPLGNQETQYF	TGCGCCAGCAGCCCCTTAGGAAACCAAGAGACCCAGTACTTC
TRBV20-1	-	TRBD2	TRBJ2-1	CSAHTGTSGRGEQFF	TGCAGTGCTCACACCGGGACTAGCGGGAGAGGAGAGCAGTTCTTC
TRBV6-2/TRBV6-3	-	TRBD2	TRBJ2-2	CASSYVSPGLAINTGELFF	TGTGCCAGCAGTTACGTCTCTCCGGGACTAGCCATAAACACCGGGGAGCTGTTTTTT
TRBV9	-	TRBD2	TRBJ2-1	CASSVLVGLDKRGPNEQFF	TGTGCCAGCAGCGTATTGGTGGGACTAGACAAACGTGGACCCAATGAGCAGTTCTTC
TRBV24-1	-	-	TRBJ2-1	CATSEPGEHEQFF	TGTGCCACCAGTGAACCAGGGGAACATGAGCAGTTCTTC
TRBV20-1	-	TRBD2	TRBJ2-3	CSARVPTSGSLPSSDTQYF	TGCAGTGCTAGAGTTCCGACTAGCGGAAGTCTTCCATCATCGGATACGCAGTATTTT
TRBV5-1	-	-	TRBJ1-2	CASSLAVGEDGYTF	TGCGCCAGCAGCTTGGCTGTGGGGGAGGATGGCTACACCTTC
TRBV12-5	-	TRBD1	TRBJ2-3	CASGLLQGVRTDTQYF	TGTGCTAGTGGTTTACTTCAGGGGGTGAGAACAGATACGCAGTATTTT
TRBV7-2	-	-	TRBJ2-5	CASSLSSALQETQYF	TGTGCCAGCAGCTTAAGTTCTGCCCTCCAAGAGACCCAGTACTTC
TRBV23-1	-	-	TRBJ2-6	CASSQPGHHSGANVLTF	TGCGCCAGCAGCCAACCTGGACACCACTCTGGGGCCAACGTCCTGACTTTC